A single sample gave rise to the 19 T cell receptor beta chains below, sequenced in a study of OX40 agonist ivuxolimab in advanced cancers. The repertoire was sequenced with immunoSEQ multiplex PCR; TCRdb's copy has only in-frame clones and lacks some. This table holds 65,000 to 90,000 clones, around 90% found once. Specimen: CD4+ or CD8+ T cells sorted from blood, collected in a trial of the OX40 agonist ivuxolimab. All receptors come from an adult with an advanced solid tumor such as melanoma, head and neck, liver or kidney cancer.

The rearrangement links TRBV4-2 to TRBJ2-5; 12 bases are shared with TRBD2. After removal of 2 bases from V and 4 bases from J, the junction contained 8 bases not matched to a gene. This CDR3 is built from 17 residues. Germline V lookup: CDR1 LGHNA, CDR2 YNFKEQ. CDR3 protein: CASSQTQTSGSGETQYF. The CDR3 nucleotides are TGTGCCAGCAGCCAAACCCAGACTAGCGGGAGTGGAGAGACCCAGTACTTC.

This rearrangement joins TRBV2 to TRBJ2-2, with D hard to call. CDR3 length equals 15 residues. Per germline, CDR1 SNHLY and CDR2 FYNNEI. Trimming left V 7 bases short and J 5 bases short, with 17 bases between. CDR3 loop: CASTPGLSGTGELFF. The CDR3 DNA reads as TGTGCCAGCACACCGGGCCTTTCAGGTACCGGGGAGCTGTTTTTT.

This chain links TRBV18 with TRBJ2-1; TRBD1 might be the D (6 bases). CDR1 and CDR2 (germline): KGHSH, LQKENI. The V end was cut by 2 bases, the J end by 9 bases, with 17 bases between. The CDR3 has 15 residues. CDR3 region: CASSPDRSLVGEQFF. In DNA form, the CDR3 reads TGTGCCAGCTCACCAGACAGGTCCCTCGTGGGTGAGCAGTTCTTC.

The V gene is TRBV5-1, the J gene TRBJ2-3; the D is unclear. The germline CDR1 and CDR2 sequences are SGHRS and YFSETQ. The ends were cut back, 0 bases at V and 4 bases at J, with 12 bases in the middle. The CDR3 extends over 15 amino acids. CDR3 loop: CASSLDGASSDTQYF. CDR3 DNA: TGCGCCAGCAGCTTGGATGGCGCTAGTTCAGATACGCAGTATTTT.

The V gene is TRBV9, the J gene TRBJ2-5; D gene ambiguous. The CDR3 is 13 residues long. With 4 bases removed from V and 5 bases from J, the gap between germline ends came to 12 bases. Germline CDR1 and CDR2: SGDLS and YYNGEE. CDR3 DNA: TGTGCCAGCAGCCAGATGGGCGGTGAGACCCAGTACTTC. The encoded protein is CASSQMGGETQYF.

This rearrangement joins TRBV11-1 to TRBJ2-2; 8 nucleotides match TRBD1. The CDR3 has 17 amino acids. J lost 6 bases, V lost 6 bases, and 15 bases had no gene match. Germline V CDR1 and CDR2: SGHAT, FQDESV (reference sequence). The CDR3 DNA follows: TGTGCCAGCAGATCACCGGGACAGGCAAGGGGAGCCGGGGAGCTGTTTTTT. It encodes CASRSPGQARGAGELFF.

CDR3 nucleotides: TGTGCCTGGACCGGGGGGGTGAAGGATGAAAAACTGTTTTTT. Its protein product is CAWTGGVKDEKLFF. The J gene is TRBJ1-4, the V gene TRBV30, with D possibly being TRBD1 (5 bases). CDR3 length: 14 amino acids. CDR1 is GTSNPN, CDR2 SVGIG, per germline (reference sequence). V lost 4 bases and J lost 6, with 15 bases in between. Full variable domain (remainder filled in from reference TRBV30 and TRBJ1-4): SQTIHQWPATLVQPVGSPLSLECTVEGTSNPNLYWYRQAAGRGLQLLFYSVGIGQISSEVPQNLSASRPQDRQFILSSKKLLLSDSGFYLCAWTGGVKDEKLFFGSGTQLSVL.

V usage is TRBV28 and J usage is TRBJ2-5, with D tentatively TRBD1 (5 bases). The J call may be faulty, since TRBJ2-7 better matches the DNA end. There are 16 residues in the CDR3. Per germline, CDR1 MDHEN and CDR2 SYDVKM. The CDR3 sequence: CASSSKRGPVSYEQYF. The CDR3 DNA sequence: TGTGCCAGCAGTTCCAAAAGGGGCCCCGTCTCCTACGAGCAGTACTTC.

This rearrangement joins TRBV6-9 to TRBJ2-5; 7 bases agree with TRBD1. Trimming cost V 7 bases and J 3 bases; bases outside gene matches: 2. Germline V gene sequence: CDR1 MNHGY, CDR2 SVAAGI. The CDR3 covers 12 residues. The CDR3 nucleotides read TGTGCCAGCACCGACAGGGAAGAGACCCAGTACTTC. It encodes CASTDREETQYF.

The gene calls are TRBV7-2 and TRBJ2-1; 7 nucleotides agree with TRBD2. Trimming removed 1 base from V and 8 bases from J; junction bases left unmatched: 2. In germline, CDR1 is SGHTA, CDR2 FQGNSA. The CDR3 spans 13 residues. The CDR3 loop reads CASSLGLADEQFF. In DNA form, the CDR3 reads TGTGCCAGCAGCTTAGGGCTAGCGGATGAGCAGTTCTTC.

The chain has TRBV18 and TRBJ1-5; 8 positions match TRBD1. With 6 bases clipped from V and 3 bases from J, the junction kept 4 bases outside the gene matches. The CDR3 runs 14 residues. Germline CDR1 and CDR2: KGHSH and LQKENI. CDR3 DNA: TGTGCCAGCTCCCAGACAGGGGACAATCAGCCCCAGCATTTT. Its translation: CASSQTGDNQPQHF. Looking up the rest from reference TRBV18 and TRBJ1-5 gives the full variable domain: NAGVMQNPRHLVRRRGQEARLRCSPMKGHSHVYWYRQLPEEGLKFMVYLQKENIIDESGMPKERFSAEFPKEGPSILRIQQVVRGDSAAYFCASSQTGDNQPQHFGDGTRLSIL.

This clone was observed once. CDR3 sequence: CASRTGTGGTNYGYTF. The DNA for the CDR3 is TGTGCCAGCAGGACCGGGACAGGGGGTACTAACTATGGCTACACCTTC. V usage is TRBV5-4 and J usage is TRBJ1-2; 11 bases are a match to TRBD1. CDR1 and CDR2 (germline): SGHNT, YYREEE (reference sequence). The CDR3 has 16 residues. V gave up 5 bases and J gave up 0 bases; unmatched junction bases: 6. Full variable domain (outside the CDR3, taken from reference TRBV5-4 and TRBJ1-2): ETGVTQSPTHLIKTRGQQVTLRCSSQSGHNTVSWYQQALGQGPQFIFQYYREEENGRGNFPPRFSGLQFPNYSSELNVNALELDDSALYLCASRTGTGGTNYGYTFGSGTRLTVV.

In its sample, this clone was seen once. The chain links TRBV19 to TRBJ2-1; 7 bases match TRBD2. CDR1 and CDR2 (germline): LNHDA, SQIVND (reference sequence). The CDR3 sequence is 18 residues long. Germline trimming cut 4 bases from V and 3 bases from J; bases unmatched to any gene: 15. CDR3 sequence: CASSTYPNLAEDYNEQFF. The DNA of the CDR3 is TGTGCCAGTAGTACATATCCCAATCTAGCGGAGGACTACAATGAGCAGTTCTTC.

This clone was seen just once. The chain recombines TRBV2 with TRBJ1-6; 8 bases are a match to TRBD1. Germline values: CDR1 SNHLY, CDR2 FYNNEI. The CDR3 is made up of 16 amino acids. V was pared by 7 bases and J by 9 bases, with 14 bases of the junction left unmatched. The CDR3 here is CASIERRDRLLSPLHF. CDR3 DNA: TGTGCCAGCATCGAGCGTAGGGACAGGCTTCTTTCACCCCTCCACTTT.

This clone was detected once. The CDR3 loop is CASSPGRGEQFF. CDR3 nucleotide sequence: TGTGCCAGTAGCCCAGGGAGGGGTGAGCAGTTCTTC. The chain carries TRBV19 and TRBJ2-1; 7 nucleotides line up with TRBD2. The CDR3 covers 12 residues. The germline CDR1 and CDR2 sequences are LNHDA and SQIVND (reference sequence). V gave up 6 bases and J gave up 9 bases; unmatched junction bases: 5.

J is TRBJ2-1 and V is TRBV10-3; D gene ambiguous. The CDR3 length is 15 residues. Per germline, CDR1 ENHRY and CDR2 SYGVKD. Trimming shortened V by 3 bases and J by 2 bases, and 11 bases separated the two germline ends. Here the CDR3 DNA reads TGTGCCATCAGTGAATCGGGTTTACCCTACAATGAGCAGTTCTTC. Its protein is CAISESGLPYNEQFF.

Only one count was recorded for this clone. V and J are TRBV6-1 and TRBJ2-1, with 9 nucleotides matching TRBD1. After removal of 3 bases from V and 9 bases from J, the junction contained 3 bases not matched to a gene. Per germline, CDR1 MNHNS and CDR2 SASEGT. This CDR3 is built from 13 residues. CDR3 loop: CASSEGQGTEQFF. The CDR3 nucleotides read TGTGCCAGCAGTGAGGGACAGGGAACTGAGCAGTTCTTC.

The chain carries TRBV7-6 and TRBJ2-5; 12 bases are a match to TRBD2. V lost 1 base and J lost 3; bases outside the gene matches: 9. This CDR3 is 18 amino acids long. Germline-derived CDR1 and CDR2 are SGHVS and FNYEAQ. The CDR3 reads CASSLGRLAGVTEETQYF. The CDR3 region has the DNA TGTGCCAGCAGCTTAGGACGACTAGCGGGAGTCACGGAAGAGACCCAGTACTTC.

The DNA of the CDR3 is TGTGCCAGCAGACAAGCCGGGACACTCTATGGCTACACCTTC. This gives the protein CASRQAGTLYGYTF. The chain couples TRBV28 to TRBJ1-2; D is perhaps TRBD1 (6 bases). V was cut by 6 bases and J by 4 bases, with 15 bases left in between. Germline-derived CDR1 and CDR2 are MDHEN and SYDVKM. The CDR3 is 14 amino acids.